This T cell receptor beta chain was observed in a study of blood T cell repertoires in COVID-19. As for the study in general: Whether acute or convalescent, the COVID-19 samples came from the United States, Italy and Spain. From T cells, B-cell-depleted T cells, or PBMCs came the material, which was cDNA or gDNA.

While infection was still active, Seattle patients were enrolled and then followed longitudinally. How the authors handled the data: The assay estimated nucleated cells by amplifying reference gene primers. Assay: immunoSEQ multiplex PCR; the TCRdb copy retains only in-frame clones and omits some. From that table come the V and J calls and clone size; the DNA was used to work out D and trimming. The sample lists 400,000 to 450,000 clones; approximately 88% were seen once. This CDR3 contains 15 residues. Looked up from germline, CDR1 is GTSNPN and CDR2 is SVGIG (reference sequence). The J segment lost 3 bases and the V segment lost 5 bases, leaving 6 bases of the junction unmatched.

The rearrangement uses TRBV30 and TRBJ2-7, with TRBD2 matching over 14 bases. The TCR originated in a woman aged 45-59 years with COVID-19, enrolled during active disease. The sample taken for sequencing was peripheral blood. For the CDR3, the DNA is TGTGCCTGGGCCCTGGGACTAGCGGGGGTCTACGAGCAGTACTTC. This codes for CAWALGLAGVYEQYF.